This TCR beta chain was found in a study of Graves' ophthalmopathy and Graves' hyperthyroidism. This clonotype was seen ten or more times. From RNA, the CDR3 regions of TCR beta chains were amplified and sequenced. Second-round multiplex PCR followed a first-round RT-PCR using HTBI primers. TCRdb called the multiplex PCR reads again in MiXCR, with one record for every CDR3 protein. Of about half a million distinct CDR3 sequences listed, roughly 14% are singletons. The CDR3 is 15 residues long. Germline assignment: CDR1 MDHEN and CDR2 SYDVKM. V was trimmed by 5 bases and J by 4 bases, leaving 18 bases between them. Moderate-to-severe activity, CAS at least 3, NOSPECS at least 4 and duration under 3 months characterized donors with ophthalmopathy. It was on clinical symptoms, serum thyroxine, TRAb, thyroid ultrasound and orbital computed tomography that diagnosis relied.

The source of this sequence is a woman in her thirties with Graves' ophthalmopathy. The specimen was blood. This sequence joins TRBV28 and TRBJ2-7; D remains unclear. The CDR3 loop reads CASSTRRRSIYEQYF. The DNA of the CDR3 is TGTGCCAGCAGTACCCGAAGGCGCTCGATATACGAGCAGTACTTC.